The following is a T cell receptor beta chain sequence with its context. Time point indicated: after dendritic cell vaccination, including at tumor progression/relapse. This specimen belongs to a study of glioma-infiltrating T cells after dendritic cell vaccination. The germline gives CDR1 MRHNA, CDR2 SNTAGT. Germline trimming cut 4 bases from V and 0 bases from J; bases unmatched to any gene: 2. The CDR3 has 14 amino acids. Repertoires were generated with immunoSEQ multiplex PCR, while TCRdb's copy carries only in-frame clones and drops some. The sample lists tens of thousands of clones, approximately 81% occurring once.

V is TRBV6-4 and J is TRBJ1-2, with 7 bases that match TRBD1. The clonotype was recovered from a human donor with glioblastoma. The specimen was blood, collected after dendritic cell vaccination. CDR3: CASSAGTANYGYTF. CDR3 bases: TGTGCCAGCAGTGCCGGGACAGCTAACTATGGCTACACCTTC.